This T cell receptor beta chain was profiled in a study of T cell responses to AZD1222 COVID-19 vaccine. There are 11 residues in the CDR3. Germline V gives CDR1 MGHDK, CDR2 SYGVNS. Between the trimmed V and J ends, which lost 4 bases and 7 bases, there was a span of 4 bases. Study-level results: Nearly half of spike-specific TCRs reportedly target variant regions that are unmutated in the B.1.351 and B.1.1.7 variants.

Sequencing was performed with immunoSEQ multiplex PCR; in TCRdb, only in-frame clones are kept and a portion is missing. Among 150,000 to 200,000 clones listed, approximately 95% were seen once. About this clone: What it recognizes is unknown.

The chain combines TRBV25-1 with TRBJ1-4; D is uncertain. Sequenced here: peripheral blood, sampled on day 0 of AZD1222 vaccination. The clonotype comes from an adult in good health. CDR3 in amino acids: CASSGTEKLFF. As DNA, the CDR3 is TGTGCCAGCAGTGGTACTGAAAAACTGTTTTTT.